Below, one T cell receptor (beta chain) is given with its context. What it binds is unknown. A read error is possible here, since a much larger clone lies one base away. MiXCR, applied by TCRdb to the RACE reads, yields one record per CDR3 protein. Among roughly 64,000 distinct CDR3 sequences listed, approximately 11% were seen once. The time point is: patch test 3, about 24 weeks after DPC sensitization. Treatment denoted: therapeutic diphenylcyclopropenone sensitization with weekly scalp DPC. This record comes from a study of human T cells and chemical hapten exposure. As for the study in general: A roughly 2 cm by roughly 2 cm inner upper arm patch received 2% DPC for sensitization.

Study-level points and caveats: Donors in the study had alopecia, meaning their immune response may differ from healthy people's.

The sample was whole blood, taken in connection with sensitization to the hapten diphenylcyclopropenone (DPC). The receptor comes from a young woman with alopecia areata. Some clones in this sample may be carry-over from other donors' samples.

DNA for the CDR3: TGTACCAGCTTTGGCAATGAGCAGTTCTTC. This gives the protein CTSFGNEQFF. V and J are TRBV6-2 or TRBV6-3 and TRBJ2-1; unclear D gene. Germline CDR1 and CDR2: MNHEY and SVGEGT. The CDR3 totals 10 residues.